These 2 T cell receptor beta chains came from one sample sequenced in a study of blood T cell repertoires in COVID-19. Here immunoSEQ multiplex PCR was the method, and the copy in TCRdb shows in-frame clones only, minus some. Seen here are nearly 200,000 clones, approximately 82% observed once, and the top ten hold 6.5% to 7%. Sequenced: peripheral blood. The receptors originated from a human donor with acute or convalescent COVID-19. The donor label of this sample is uncertain.

J is TRBJ2-1 and V is TRBV7-2; D possibly corresponds to TRBD1 (6 bases). The length of the CDR3 is 12 residues. The germline V and J ends were trimmed by 5 bases and 12 bases, with 14 bases remaining between them. Germline-derived CDR1 and CDR2 are SGHTA and FQGNSA. DNA for the CDR3: TGTGCCAGCAGCCCCTTCCAGGGGAGGCAGTTCTTC. The encoded protein is CASSPFQGRQFF.

The chain recombines TRBV11-2 with TRBJ1-2; 7 nucleotides align to TRBD1. This CDR3 is built from 16 residues. After removal of 3 bases from V and 6 bases from J, the junction contained 13 bases not matched to a gene. Germline lookup yields CDR1 SGHAT and CDR2 FQNNGV. The CDR3: CASSFSQGVRGDGYTF. The CDR3 DNA is TGTGCCAGCAGCTTCAGTCAGGGGGTTCGTGGGGATGGCTACACCTTC.